These 18 T cell receptor beta chains originate from one sample sequenced in a study of regulatory T cells in long-lasting Graves disease. Time point here: newly diagnosed GD, antithyroid drugs for less than 3 months. Extracted PBMC RNA gave rise to the TCR library. HTBI primers from iRepertoire and Arm-PCR of CDR3 regions yielded the TCR beta libraries. TCRdb ran MiXCR on the multiplex PCR reads and lists one entry per CDR3 protein. The profile shows about 560,000 distinct CDR3 sequences, approximately 16% of them singletons. This sample also appeared in a second study, on T cells in Graves' hyperthyroidism and ophthalmopathy.

The sample in question was peripheral blood mononuclear cells (PBMCs), obtained at new diagnosis, from a patient treated with antithyroid drugs. Receptors were obtained from a man between 18 and 35 years old with Graves disease.

In this sample, this clonotype turned up many times. This chain connects TRBV2 to TRBJ2-3, with 7 bases matching TRBD2. The CDR3 sequence is 16 residues long. J was trimmed by 2 bases and V by 4 bases; bases with no gene match: 9. CDR1 is SNHLY and CDR2 is FYNNEI in the germline V gene. The CDR3 nucleotides read TGTGCCAGCAGTGCATCGAGAAGCGGGACCACAGATACGCAGTATTTT. It encodes CASSASRSGTTDTQYF.

This clonotype showed up many times. The genes are TRBV2 and TRBJ1-1; 8 bases match TRBD1. Germline CDR1 reads SNHLY; CDR2 reads FYNNEI. There are 14 residues in the CDR3. V shed 6 bases and J 5 bases; nucleotides not matched to a gene: 8. CDR3 bases: TGTGCCAGCAGCCTAGGACAGGGCGAGACTGAAGCTTTCTTT. This gives the protein CASSLGQGETEAFF.

This rearrangement joins TRBV9 to TRBJ2-1; D uncertain. CDR1 and CDR2 (germline): SGDLS, YYNGEE. With 3 bases removed from V and 2 bases from J, the gap between germline ends came to 12 bases. The CDR3 totals 15 residues. In DNA, the CDR3 is TGTGCCAGCAGCGCCGATCTCGGTACCTACAATGAGCAGTTCTTC. Its protein is CASSADLGTYNEQFF.

This chain uses TRBV7-9 with TRBJ2-7; 13 nucleotides align to TRBD2. The length of the CDR3 is 15 residues. Germline-derived CDR1 and CDR2 are SEHNR and FQNEAQ (reference sequence). Trimming cost V 4 bases and J 6 bases; bases outside gene matches: 6. The CDR3 loop is CASSSLAGGPGEQYF. The DNA for the CDR3 is TGTGCCAGCAGCTCACTAGCGGGAGGGCCGGGCGAGCAGTACTTC.

This clonotype was seen only once. The chain has TRBV12-3 or TRBV12-4 and TRBJ2-2; D uncertain. The V end was cut by 1 base, the J end by 4 bases, with 4 bases between. The CDR3 consists of 13 residues. The CDR3: CASSLERTGELFF. CDR3 DNA sequence: TGTGCCAGCAGTTTAGAACGCACCGGGGAGCTGTTTTTT.

This clonotype was recorded many times. V gene TRBV2 combines with J gene TRBJ1-2; TRBD1 is a possible D gene (5 bases). The CDR3 extends over 13 amino acids. Germline CDR1 reads SNHLY; CDR2 reads FYNNEI. V lost 4 bases and J 1 base, leaving 7 bases between the germline ends. CDR3 amino acids: CASSARDNYGYTF. CDR3 nucleotides: TGTGCCAGCAGTGCCAGGGATAACTATGGCTACACCTTC. The full variable domain, with the rest looked up from reference TRBV2 and TRBJ1-2, is EPEVTQTPSHQVTQMGQEVILRCVPISNHLYFYWYRQILGQKVEFLVSFYNNEISEKSEIFDDQFSVERPDGSNFTLKIRSTKLEDSAMYFCASSARDNYGYTFGSGTRLTVV.

V and J are TRBV20-1 and TRBJ2-7; 9 bases agree with TRBD1. Unmatched junction bases numbered 3, after V lost 1 base and J lost 2 bases. Per the germline V gene, CDR1 is DFQATT and CDR2 is SNEGSKA (reference sequence). This CDR3 spans 14 amino acids. The CDR3 loop is CSARATGGTYEQYF. In nucleotides, the CDR3 is TGCAGTGCTAGAGCTACAGGGGGCACCTACGAGCAGTACTTC.

Many counts were recorded for this clonotype. The chain combines TRBV6-1 with TRBJ1-5, with 9 bases fitting TRBD1. The V and J ends lost 8 bases and 2 bases, in that order; junction bases with no gene match: 10. The CDR3 spans 16 residues. Germline loops: CDR1 MNHNS, CDR2 SASEGT. The CDR3 is CASGRWGQGGNQPQHF. The CDR3 nucleotides read TGTGCCAGCGGTAGGTGGGGACAGGGCGGCAATCAGCCCCAGCATTTT.

This clonotype occurred many times. CDR3 loop: CASSRLNTGELFF. The CDR3 region has the DNA TGTGCCAGCAGTAGACTGAACACCGGGGAGCTGTTTTTT. The chain carries TRBV28 and TRBJ2-2; D gene ambiguous. CDR1 and CDR2 (germline): MDHEN, SYDVKM. The ends were cut back, 5 bases at V and 1 base at J, with 5 bases in the middle. This CDR3 has 13 residues.

This clonotype showed up many times. The J gene is TRBJ2-1, the V gene TRBV7-3, with D possibly TRBD1 on 5 matching bases. The CDR3 runs 15 residues. Germline-derived CDR1 and CDR2 are SGHTA and FQGTGA. V lost 2 bases, J lost 7 bases, and 15 bases lay in between. CDR3 in amino acids: CASSLGASVGNEQFF. In DNA form, the CDR3 reads TGTGCCAGCAGCTTAGGGGCCAGCGTCGGAAATGAGCAGTTCTTC.

This chain links TRBV5-1 with TRBJ2-7; 8 bases are shared with TRBD2. This CDR3 contains 17 residues. Germline-derived CDR1 and CDR2 are SGHRS and YFSETQ. The junction had 16 bases not matched to a gene; V was cut back by 4 bases and J by 4 bases. The CDR3 nucleotides read TGCGCCAGCAGCCCCGAAGGTACCGGGACTAGTTGGTACGAGCAGTACTTC. This encodes CASSPEGTGTSWYEQYF.

The chain uses TRBV27 and TRBJ2-5; the D is unclear. The CDR3 is 12 residues long. V was trimmed by 3 bases and J by 5 bases, leaving 7 bases between them. CDR1 MNHEY and CDR2 SMNVEV come from the germline V gene (reference sequence). CDR3: CASSFGWETQYF. DNA for the CDR3: TGTGCCAGCAGTTTTGGGTGGGAGACCCAGTACTTC.

The chain couples TRBV30 to TRBJ1-5; D is possibly TRBD1 (5 bases). CDR1 GTSNPN and CDR2 SVGIG come from the germline V gene (reference sequence). Trimming took 3 bases from V and 2 from J, leaving 8 bases between them. The CDR3 is 13 residues long. The CDR3 is CAWRGQGNQPQHF. The CDR3 nucleotides are TGTGCCTGGAGGGGGCAGGGCAATCAGCCCCAGCATTTT. The entire variable domain, with the rest obtained from reference TRBV30 and TRBJ1-5, is as follows: SQTIHQWPATLVQPVGSPLSLECTVEGTSNPNLYWYRQAAGRGLQLLFYSVGIGQISSEVPQNLSASRPQDRQFILSSKKLLLSDSGFYLCAWRGQGNQPQHFGDGTRLSIL.

This clonotype was counted ten times or more. The J gene is TRBJ2-1, the V gene TRBV2, with 11 bases fitting TRBD2. CDR1 is SNHLY, CDR2 FYNNEI, per germline. After removal of 7 bases from V and 6 bases from J, the junction contained 5 bases not matched to a gene. The CDR3 has 14 amino acids. As DNA, the CDR3 is TGTGCCAGCACGGGACTAGCGGTAGGCAATGAGCAGTTCTTC. It translates to CASTGLAVGNEQFF.

This clonotype was observed a handful of times. This rearrangement joins TRBV19 to TRBJ1-1; TRBD1 might be the D (6 bases). V was pared by 6 bases and J by 9 bases, with 14 bases between. The germline V gene has CDR1 LNHDA and CDR2 SQIVND (reference sequence). The CDR3 is made up of 12 amino acids. CDR3 loop: CASSREGGKAFF. Written as DNA, the CDR3 is TGTGCCAGTAGCCGGGAGGGGGGGAAAGCTTTCTTT.

The DNA of the CDR3 is TGTGCCAGCAGCTTAGTCGGGGGACGTAATCAGCCCCAGCATTTT. Its translation: CASSLVGGRNQPQHF. The V gene is TRBV7-6, the J gene TRBJ1-5, with D possibly being TRBD1 (5 bases). V lost 1 base to trimming and J lost 4 bases, with 11 bases between them. Looked up from germline, CDR1 is SGHVS and CDR2 is FNYEAQ. The CDR3 has 15 residues.

This clonotype has a count of ten or more. The rearrangement uses TRBV5-1 and TRBJ2-1, with a possible D match to TRBD2 (5 bases). Looked up from germline, CDR1 is SGHRS and CDR2 is YFSETQ. V was shortened by 1 base and J by 4 bases, with 12 bases between the two germline ends. The CDR3 covers 15 residues. CDR3 DNA sequence: TGCGCCAGCAGCTTGTTTGCGGGCCAATACAATGAGCAGTTCTTC. It codes for CASSLFAGQYNEQFF. The variable domain in full, completed from reference TRBV5-1 and TRBJ2-1, reads KAGVTQTPRYLIKTRGQQVTLSCSPISGHRSVSWYQQTPGQGLQFLFEYFSETQRNKGNFPGRFSGRQFSNSRSEMNVSTLELGDSALYLCASSLFAGQYNEQFFGPGTRLTVL.

The chain employs TRBV7-9 and TRBJ2-1; D remains unclear. Looked up from germline, CDR1 is SEHNR and CDR2 is FQNEAQ (reference sequence). The CDR3 spans 13 residues. The V end was cut by 5 bases, the J end by 8 bases, with 13 bases between. Written as DNA, the CDR3 is TGTGCCAGCAGCATAGAGAGACCTCATGAGCAGTTCTTC. Its translation is CASSIERPHEQFF.